This T cell receptor beta chain was sequenced for a study of blood T cell repertoires in COVID-19. Clones were sequenced by immunoSEQ multiplex PCR, and TCRdb holds only the in-frame ones, with some missing. The sample records 57,000 or so clones, about three quarters being singletons. Germline lookup yields CDR1 SGHVS and CDR2 FNYEAQ. V was pared by 4 bases and J by 8 bases, with 17 bases between. The CDR3 has 14 amino acids. The J gene is TRBJ1-1, the V gene TRBV7-6, with a possible D match to TRBD1 (5 bases). The sequenced sample consisted of peripheral blood. The TCR sequence derives from a man aged 45-60 years with active or convalescent COVID-19. CDR3 nucleotide sequence: TGTGCCAGCAGCTATACGGTCGACAGAGGAGAAGCTTTCTTT. It translates to CASSYTVDRGEAFF. The whole variable domain, remainder taken from reference TRBV7-6 and TRBJ1-1, is GAGVSQSPRYKVTKRGQDVALRCDPISGHVSLYWYRQALGQGPEFLTYFNYEAQQDKSGLPNDRFSAERPEGSISTLTIQRTEQRDSAMYRCASSYTVDRGEAFFGQGTRLTVV.